This T cell receptor (beta chain) is drawn from a study of cytomegalovirus exposure and HLA in healthy donors. CDR3 length: 14 amino acids. V was shortened by 5 bases and J by 0 bases, with 10 bases between the two germline ends. CDR1 and CDR2 (germline): SGHTA, FQGNSA. Amplification used 60 Vbeta primers and 13 Jbeta primers. TCRdb's copy holds only in-frame clones and misses some; the assay was immunoSEQ multiplex PCR. The sample records more than 100,000 clones, under 90% being singletons. The chain uses TRBV7-2 and TRBJ2-5, with D tentatively TRBD1 (6 bases). The origin of this receptor is a female donor in good health and CMV-seropositive. Sequencing was carried out using PBMCs. This CDR3 is CASSPRGYQETQYF. As DNA, the CDR3 is TGTGCCAGCAGCCCTAGGGGGTACCAAGAGACCCAGTACTTC.